The TCR beta chain under discussion was sequenced for a study of blood T cell repertoires in COVID-19. Whole-study context: Specimens from acute and convalescent COVID-19 originated in the United States, Italy and Spain. PBMCs, B-cell-depleted T cells, or T cells provided the cDNA or gDNA that made up the material.

Details on this clone: Other nucleotide sequences in the sample specify the same CDR3.

The J segment lost 5 bases and the V segment lost 0 bases, leaving 4 bases of the junction unmatched. This CDR3 has 14 residues. Germline assignment: CDR1 SGHRS and CDR2 YFSETQ. In the original workflow: Amplified reference gene primers provided the basis for estimating nucleated cell counts. TCRdb keeps only in-frame clones here, not all; method: immunoSEQ multiplex PCR. V and J calls and clone size come straight from that table; D and trimming were deduced from the DNA. The table includes about 240,000 clones, 87% detected once. The rearrangement links TRBV5-1 to TRBJ1-2, with 7 nucleotides matching TRBD1. The receptor's source is a man between 60 and 75 years old who had recovered from COVID-19. Sequenced sample: peripheral blood. The CDR3 nucleotides read TGCGCCAGCAGCTTGGAAGGGGGCGGATATGGCTACACCTTC. It is translated as CASSLEGGGYGYTF. Supplemented by reference TRBV5-1 and TRBJ1-2, the full variable domain reads KAGVTQTPRYLIKTRGQQVTLSCSPISGHRSVSWYQQTPGQGLQFLFEYFSETQRNKGNFPGRFSGRQFSNSRSEMNVSTLELGDSALYLCASSLEGGGYGYTFGSGTRLTVV.